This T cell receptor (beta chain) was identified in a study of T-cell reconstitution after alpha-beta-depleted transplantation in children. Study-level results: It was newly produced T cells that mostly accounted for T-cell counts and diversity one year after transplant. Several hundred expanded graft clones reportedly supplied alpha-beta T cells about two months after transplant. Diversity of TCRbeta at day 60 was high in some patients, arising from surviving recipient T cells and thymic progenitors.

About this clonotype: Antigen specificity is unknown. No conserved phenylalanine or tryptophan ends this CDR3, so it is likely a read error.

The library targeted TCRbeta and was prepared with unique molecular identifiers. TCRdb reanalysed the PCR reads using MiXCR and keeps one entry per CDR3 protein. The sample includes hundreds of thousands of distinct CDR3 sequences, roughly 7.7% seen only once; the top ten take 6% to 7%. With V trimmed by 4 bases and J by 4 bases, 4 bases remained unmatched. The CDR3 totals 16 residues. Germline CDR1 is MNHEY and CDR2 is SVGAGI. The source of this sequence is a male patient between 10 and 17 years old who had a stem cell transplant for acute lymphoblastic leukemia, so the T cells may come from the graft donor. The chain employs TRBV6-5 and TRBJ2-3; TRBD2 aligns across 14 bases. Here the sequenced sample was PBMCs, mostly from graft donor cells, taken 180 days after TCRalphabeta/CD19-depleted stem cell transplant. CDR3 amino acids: CASSFRLAGGPDTQYS. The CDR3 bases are TGTGCCAGCAGTTTTCGACTAGCGGGAGGGCCAGATACGCAGTATTCT.